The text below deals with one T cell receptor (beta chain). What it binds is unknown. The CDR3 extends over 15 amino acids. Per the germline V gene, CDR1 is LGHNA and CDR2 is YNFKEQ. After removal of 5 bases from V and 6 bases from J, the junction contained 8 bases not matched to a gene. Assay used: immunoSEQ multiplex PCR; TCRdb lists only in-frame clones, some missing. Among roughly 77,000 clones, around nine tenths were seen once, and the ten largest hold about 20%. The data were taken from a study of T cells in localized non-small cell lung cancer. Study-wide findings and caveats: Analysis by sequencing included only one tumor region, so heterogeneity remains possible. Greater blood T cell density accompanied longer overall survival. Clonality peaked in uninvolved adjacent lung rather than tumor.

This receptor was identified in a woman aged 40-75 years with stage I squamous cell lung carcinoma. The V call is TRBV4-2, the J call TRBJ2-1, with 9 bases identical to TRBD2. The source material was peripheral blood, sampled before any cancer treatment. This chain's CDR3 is CASSTPGLAGNEQFF. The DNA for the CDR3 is TGTGCCAGCAGCACACCGGGACTAGCTGGCAATGAGCAGTTCTTC.